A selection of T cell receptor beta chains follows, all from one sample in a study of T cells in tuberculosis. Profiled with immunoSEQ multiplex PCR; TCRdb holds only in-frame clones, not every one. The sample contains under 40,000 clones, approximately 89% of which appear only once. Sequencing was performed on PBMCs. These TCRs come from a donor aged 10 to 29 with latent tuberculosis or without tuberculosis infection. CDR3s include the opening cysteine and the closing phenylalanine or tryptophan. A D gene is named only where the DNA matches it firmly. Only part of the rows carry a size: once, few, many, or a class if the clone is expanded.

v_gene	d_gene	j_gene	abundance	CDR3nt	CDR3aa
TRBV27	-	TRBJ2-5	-	TGTGCCAGCAGGCCGACAGGAGACAAAGAGACCCAGTACTTC	CASRPTGDKETQYF
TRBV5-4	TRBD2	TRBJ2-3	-	TGTGCCAGCAGCGCGGGACTAGCGGGAGCCACAGATACGCAGTATTTT	CASSAGLAGATDTQYF
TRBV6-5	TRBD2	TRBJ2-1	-	TGTGCCAGCAGCCCCCTCCTAGCGGGCTCCGATGAGCAGTTCTTC	CASSPLLAGSDEQFF
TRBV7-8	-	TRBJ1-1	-	TGTGCCAGCAGCCTCGTTCGCACTGAAGCTTTCTTT	CASSLVRTEAFF
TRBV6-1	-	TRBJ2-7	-	TGTGCCAGCAGGTCCGGGGGCGAGCAGTACTTC	CASRSGGEQYF
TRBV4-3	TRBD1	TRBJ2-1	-	TGCGCCAGCAGCCATCGGGACAGGGAGACGGATGAGCAGTTCTTC	CASSHRDRETDEQFF
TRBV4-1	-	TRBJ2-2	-	TGCGCCAGCAGCCAGTCTGCTTTAGACAAAGGCACCGGGGAGCTGTTTTTT	CASSQSALDKGTGELFF
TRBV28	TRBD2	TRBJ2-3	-	TGTGCCAGCAGTCTGGGACTAGCGGGGGCGATGGATACGCAGTATTTT	CASSLGLAGAMDTQYF
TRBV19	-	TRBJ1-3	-	TGTGCCAGCTCGGACAGAGAGTTTACCATATATTTT	CASSDREFTIYF
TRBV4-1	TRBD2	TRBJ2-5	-	TGCGCCAGCAGCCAAGTGATCCTAGCGGGGGAGACCCAGTACTTC	CASSQVILAGETQYF
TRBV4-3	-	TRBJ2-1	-	TGCGCCAGCAGCCTATATAACAGGGGGAGGGATGAGCAGTTCTTC	CASSLYNRGRDEQFF
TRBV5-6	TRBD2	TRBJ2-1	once	TGTGCCAGTACTAGCGGGGAGCAGTTCTTC	CASTSGEQFF
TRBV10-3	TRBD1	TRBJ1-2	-	TGTGCCATTCCTTCCCGGGACAGGGGTCTGAACTATGGCTACACCTTC	CAIPSRDRGLNYGYTF
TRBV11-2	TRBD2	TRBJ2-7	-	TGTGCCAGCAGCTCGACTAGCGGGGGCCTCGAGCAGTACTTC	CASSSTSGGLEQYF
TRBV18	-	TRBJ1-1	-	TGTGCCAGCTCCAGGGAGGGGAGGTTGAACACTGAAGCTTTCTTT	CASSREGRLNTEAFF
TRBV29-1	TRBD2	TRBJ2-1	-	TGCAGCGTTGTAAAGCGGGAGGGGGGTGAGCAGTTCTTC	CSVVKREGGEQFF